A selection of T cell receptor beta chains follows, all from one sample in a study of blood T cell repertoires in COVID-19. Profiled with immunoSEQ multiplex PCR; TCRdb holds only in-frame clones, not every one. This table has 150,000 to 200,000 clones, 70% to 90% appearing once. Sequenced input: peripheral blood. These receptor sequences come from a man between 60 and 70 years old with active or convalescent COVID-19. CDR3s include the opening cysteine and the closing phenylalanine or tryptophan. A D gene is named only where the DNA matches it firmly.

d_call: .
v_call: TRBV7-8
cdr3_length: 19
j_call: TRBJ1-4
cdr3_aa: CASSLMRGLGGTTNEKLFF
cdr3_nt: TGTGCCAGCAGCTTAATGCGAGGTCTGGGGGGAACAACTAATGAAAAACTGTTTTTT

d_call: .
v_call: TRBV5-4
cdr3_length: 14
j_call: TRBJ2-3
cdr3_aa: CASSLDGRTDTQYF
cdr3_nt: TGTGCCAGCAGCTTAGACGGGAGAACAGATACGCAGTATTTT

d_call: .
v_call: TRBV14
cdr3_length: 14
j_call: TRBJ2-1
cdr3_aa: CASSQGGWYNEQFF
cdr3_nt: TGTGCCAGCAGCCAGGGAGGTTGGTACAATGAGCAGTTCTTC

d_call: TRBD1
v_call: TRBV9
cdr3_length: 15
j_call: TRBJ1-6
cdr3_aa: CASSPDRVYNSPLHF
cdr3_nt: TGTGCCAGCAGCCCGGACAGGGTCTATAATTCACCCCTCCACTTT

d_call: .
v_call: TRBV7-9
cdr3_length: 15
j_call: TRBJ2-3
cdr3_aa: CASRLERSSTDTQYF
cdr3_nt: TGTGCCAGCAGGCTAGAGCGGAGTAGCACAGATACGCAGTATTTT

d_call: TRBD1
v_call: TRBV19
cdr3_length: 16
j_call: TRBJ1-2
cdr3_aa: CASSKQTGANNYGYTF
cdr3_nt: TGTGCCAGTAGTAAGCAAACAGGGGCCAATAACTATGGCTACACCTTC

d_call: TRBD1
v_call: TRBV18
cdr3_length: 15
j_call: TRBJ1-5
cdr3_aa: CASSPRQGIDQPQHF
cdr3_nt: TGTGCCAGCTCACCTCGACAGGGAATTGATCAGCCCCAGCATTTT

d_call: .
v_call: TRBV2
cdr3_length: 12
j_call: TRBJ1-4
cdr3_aa: CASSEQGSVLFF
cdr3_nt: TGTGCCAGCAGTGAACAGGGTTCGGTATTGTTTTTT

d_call: .
v_call: TRBV27
cdr3_length: 13
j_call: TRBJ1-2
cdr3_aa: CASSRFREYGYTF
cdr3_nt: TGTGCCAGCAGTCGATTTAGGGAGTATGGCTACACCTTC

d_call: .
v_call: TRBV19
cdr3_length: 15
j_call: TRBJ1-4
cdr3_aa: CASSISPAPDEELFF
cdr3_nt: TGTGCCAGTAGTATATCTCCGGCTCCCGATGAGGAACTGTTTTTT

d_call: TRBD2
v_call: TRBV6-5
cdr3_length: 13
j_call: TRBJ2-7
cdr3_aa: CASRGSGGYEQYF
cdr3_nt: TGTGCCAGCAGGGGGAGCGGGGGGTACGAGCAGTACTTC

d_call: TRBD2
v_call: TRBV11-2
cdr3_length: 16
j_call: TRBJ2-3
cdr3_aa: CASSRGSSGVTDTQYF
cdr3_nt: TGTGCCAGCAGCCGCGGTAGTAGCGGGGTGACAGATACGCAGTATTTT

d_call: TRBD1
v_call: TRBV4-1
cdr3_length: 14
j_call: TRBJ1-2
cdr3_aa: CASSQGTGVDGYTF
cdr3_nt: TGCGCCAGCAGCCAAGGAACAGGGGTGGATGGCTACACCTTC

d_call: TRBD2
v_call: TRBV4-2
cdr3_length: 16
j_call: TRBJ2-1
cdr3_aa: CASSRTVAGGSGEQFF
cdr3_nt: TGTGCCAGCAGCCGTACCGTAGCGGGGGGGTCGGGTGAGCAGTTCTTC

d_call: .
v_call: TRBV24-1
cdr3_length: 18
j_call: TRBJ1-2
cdr3_aa: CATSDHLSGTPTNYGYTF
cdr3_nt: TGTGCCACCAGTGATCATCTTTCCGGGACACCCACTAACTATGGCTACACCTTC

d_call: .
v_call: TRBV30
cdr3_length: 14
j_call: TRBJ1-4
cdr3_aa: CAWSLDTWGEKLFF
cdr3_nt: TGTGCCTGGTCCTTGGACACGTGGGGAGAAAAACTGTTTTTT

d_call: .
v_call: TRBV5-6
cdr3_length: 14
j_call: TRBJ1-2
cdr3_aa: CASSSVQGVDGYTF
cdr3_nt: TGTGCCAGCAGCTCAGTACAGGGCGTTGATGGCTACACCTTC